Shown below are 25 T cell receptor beta chains from a single sample sequenced in a study of blood T cell repertoires in COVID-19. TCRdb's table, derived via immunoSEQ multiplex PCR, lists solely in-frame clones and lacks some. This table has some 190,000 clones, 84% appearing once. The sequencing sample was made of peripheral blood. Every receptor here comes from a woman aged 70 to 79 with active or convalescent COVID-19.

The chain has TRBV3-1 (or the pseudogene TRBV3-2) and TRBJ1-6; 10 nucleotides align to TRBD1. J lost 9 bases, V lost 4 bases, and 3 bases had no gene match. From germline, CDR1 is LGHDT and CDR2 YNNKEL (reference sequence). The length of the CDR3 is 14 residues. The CDR3 sequence: CASSLGTGASPLHF. The CDR3 DNA reads as TGTGCCAGCAGCCTAGGGACAGGGGCTTCACCCCTCCACTTT.

The V and J genes are TRBV4-1 and TRBJ2-2; 7 bases line up with TRBD2. Looked up from germline, CDR1 is MGHRA and CDR2 is YSYEKL. The CDR3 has 14 residues. After removal of 8 bases from V and 4 bases from J, the junction contained 7 bases not matched to a gene. CDR3 DNA: TGCGCCAGCGGGAGGCGGGAGCGCACCGGGGAGCTGTTTTTT. Amino acids: CASGRRERTGELFF.

The rearrangement links TRBV5-4 to TRBJ2-3; no reliable D call. This CDR3 is built from 17 residues. Germline V gene data show CDR1 as SGHNT and CDR2 as YYREEE (reference sequence). Trimming removed 4 bases from V and 0 bases from J, with 18 bases in between. CDR3 nucleotide sequence: TGTGCCAGCAGCCTAACAGAATCGGTAGTAAGCACAGATACGCAGTATTTT. Amino acid sequence: CASSLTESVVSTDTQYF.

As DNA, the CDR3 is TGTGCCAGCAGCGTGGCGGCGGACTCAACCTACGAGCAGTACTTC. It yields the protein CASSVAADSTYEQYF. V is TRBV9 and J is TRBJ2-7, with D possibly matching TRBD2 (5 bases). Trimming shortened V by 2 bases and J by 2 bases, and 14 bases separated the two germline ends. The CDR3 has 15 amino acids. Germline V gives CDR1 SGDLS, CDR2 YYNGEE.

This clone was observed a few times. The rearrangement joins TRBV2 to TRBJ2-7; TRBD2 agrees at 10 bases. CDR3 length: 15 residues. Germline V gene sequence: CDR1 SNHLY, CDR2 FYNNEI. V trimming: 6 bases; J trimming: 7 bases; junction bases outside the gene matches: 12. The CDR3 DNA reads TGTGCCAGCAGCACTAGCGGGATAACCTCGTGGGAGCAGTACTTC. It yields the protein CASSTSGITSWEQYF.

The chain links TRBV2 to TRBJ2-7; 8 bases fit TRBD1. The germline V gene encodes CDR1 SNHLY and CDR2 FYNNEI. The CDR3 has 14 amino acids. Trimming took 4 bases from V and 7 from J; bases not matched to a gene: 9. CDR3 protein: CASSALTGVSEQYF. Here the CDR3 DNA reads TGTGCCAGCAGTGCTCTGACAGGGGTGTCGGAGCAGTACTTC.

J is TRBJ1-2 and V is TRBV5-1; D not resolved. CDR1 SGHRS and CDR2 YFSETQ come from the germline V gene. This CDR3 comprises 15 residues. V was pared by 0 bases and J by 4 bases, with 13 bases between. CDR3 sequence reads: CASSLGGIGGYGYTF. In DNA form, the CDR3 reads TGCGCCAGCAGCTTGGGTGGCATCGGAGGCTATGGCTACACCTTC.

This chain joins TRBV28 and TRBJ1-4; TRBD1 matches at 9 bases. This CDR3 has 13 amino acids. The V segment lost 10 bases and the J segment 7 bases; nucleotides outside the gene matches: 7. Germline V lookup: CDR1 MDHEN, CDR2 SYDVKM. CDR3 in amino acids: CATTTGGIEKLFF. In DNA form, the CDR3 reads TGTGCCACCACGACAGGGGGTATTGAAAAACTGTTTTTT.

This chain links TRBV19 with TRBJ2-1; D is undetermined. With 9 bases removed from V and 6 bases from J, the gap between germline ends came to 18 bases. This CDR3 is built from 14 residues. Germline values: CDR1 LNHDA, CDR2 SQIVND (reference sequence). CDR3 bases: TGTGCCAGCTCGGCGGTGGGTTGGATCAATGAGCAGTTCTTC. Translated, it gives CASSAVGWINEQFF.

Here the CDR3 DNA reads TGTGCCAGCTCACCGGACAGACATGAAGCTTTCTTT. Residues: CASSPDRHEAFF. This rearrangement joins TRBV18 to TRBJ1-1, with a possible D match to TRBD1 (6 bases). Germline-derived CDR1 and CDR2 are KGHSH and LQKENI. Trimming took off 3 bases at V and 7 bases at J, with 9 bases between the two ends. CDR3 size: 12 residues. The variable domain in full, completed from reference TRBV18 and TRBJ1-1, reads NAGVMQNPRHLVRRRGQEARLRCSPMKGHSHVYWYRQLPEEGLKFMVYLQKENIIDESGMPKERFSAEFPKEGPSILRIQQVVRGDSAAYFCASSPDRHEAFFGQGTRLTVV.

This chain connects TRBV10-3 to TRBJ2-7, with D possibly TRBD2 on 5 matching bases. Germline CDR1 ENHRY, CDR2 SYGVKD. The length of the CDR3 is 12 residues. Trimming cost V 8 bases and J 2 bases, with 10 bases left between them. CDR3 residues: CAIGGTTYEQYF. The CDR3 coding sequence is TGTGCCATCGGAGGTACCACCTACGAGCAGTACTTC.

V gene TRBV6-5 combines with J gene TRBJ1-2; 8 bases map to TRBD1. Germline assignment: CDR1 MNHEY and CDR2 SVGAGI. V lost 0 bases to trimming and J lost 4 bases; unmatched junction nucleotides: 7. The CDR3 covers 16 residues. CDR3 sequence: CASSYSSRGHGYGYTF. CDR3 DNA: TGTGCCAGCAGTTACTCTTCCAGGGGGCATGGCTATGGCTACACCTTC.

The V gene is TRBV15, the J gene TRBJ2-1; 9 nucleotides match TRBD1. The CDR3 contains 13 residues. V was clipped by 6 bases and J by 9 bases; unmatched bases: 6. Germline V gene data show CDR1 as LNHNV and CDR2 as YYDKDF (reference sequence). The CDR3 coding sequence is TGTGCCACCAGGGGACAGGGTATCGGTGAGCAGTTCTTC. It yields the protein CATRGQGIGEQFF.

The chain has TRBV7-3 and TRBJ1-1; no clear D. The CDR3 extends over 13 amino acids. V was clipped by 5 bases and J by 6 bases, with 13 bases between them. Per germline, CDR1 SGHTA and CDR2 FQGTGA. CDR3 bases: TGTGCCAGCAGCCAGACGCGGAGCTCTGAAGCTTTCTTT. Translating it yields CASSQTRSSEAFF.

This chain links TRBV14 with TRBJ2-7; 9 nucleotides agree with TRBD2. The CDR3 is made up of 16 amino acids. Trimming removed 4 bases from V and 2 bases from J; junction bases left unmatched: 9. Per the germline V gene, CDR1 is SGHDN and CDR2 is FVKESK. The CDR3 here is CASSPLGLASAYEQYF. The CDR3 DNA is TGTGCCAGCAGCCCCCTCGGACTAGCGTCGGCCTACGAGCAGTACTTC.

Only a few counts were recorded for this clone. The chain has TRBV5-1 and TRBJ2-1; D may be TRBD2 (6 bases). The V gene's germline CDR1 is SGHRS and CDR2 YFSETQ. This CDR3 region has 15 residues. Trimming cost V 4 bases and J 6 bases, with 17 bases left between them. The DNA of the CDR3 is TGCGCCAGCAGCCTAACCCCAGCGGGTGGCAATGAGCAGTTCTTC. Protein: CASSLTPAGGNEQFF.

This chain joins TRBV29-1 and TRBJ1-1; no reliable D call. V lost 4 bases, J lost 0 bases, and 9 bases lay in between. CDR1 SQVTM and CDR2 ANQGSEA come from the germline V gene. The CDR3 consists of 13 residues. The CDR3 protein is CSVAVAMNTEAFF. The CDR3 DNA is TGCAGCGTTGCCGTAGCTATGAACACTGAAGCTTTCTTT.

This clone was counted a single time. J is TRBJ2-7 and V is TRBV19; TRBD2 agrees at 9 bases. The CDR3 is 15 amino acids. Germline V CDR1 and CDR2: LNHDA, SQIVND (reference sequence). Unmatched junction bases numbered 8, after V lost 3 bases and J lost 5 bases. The CDR3 DNA sequence: TGTGCCAGTAGTATCTTAGCGGGAGCGGCGGACGAGCAGTACTTC. Its protein is CASSILAGAADEQYF.

This sequence joins TRBV25-1 and TRBJ1-2, with 8 bases lining up with TRBD1. Germline V CDR1 and CDR2: MGHDK, SYGVNS. CDR3 length: 15 amino acids. V lost 4 bases to trimming and J lost 4 bases; unmatched junction nucleotides: 8. The CDR3 region has the DNA TGTGCCAGCAGTGCAACCGGGACAGGCGTCTATGGCTACACCTTC. Protein sequence: CASSATGTGVYGYTF.

This clone is a singleton in its sample. The chain is built from TRBV28 and TRBJ2-7; D may be TRBD2 (6 bases). Germline V gene lookup returns CDR1 MDHEN and CDR2 SYDVKM. This CDR3 spans 15 amino acids. Trimming pared 3 bases from V and 1 base from J, leaving 13 bases between. The CDR3 nucleotides read TGTGCCAGCAGTTTGCGTGGGGCGGGGTCCTACGAGCAGTACTTC. Translating gives CASSLRGAGSYEQYF.

This clone was detected once. This sequence joins TRBV28 and TRBJ1-1, with D perhaps TRBD1 (6 bases). Germline CDR1 and CDR2: MDHEN and SYDVKM. V lost 8 bases to trimming and J lost 4 bases, with 17 bases between them. The CDR3 is made up of 14 amino acids. The CDR3 spells CASGLGGAGTEAFF. As DNA, the CDR3 is TGTGCCAGCGGTCTCGGGGGGGCCGGCACTGAAGCTTTCTTT. The full variable domain, in which reference TRBV28 and TRBJ1-1 provide the parts outside the CDR3, is DVKVTQSSRYLVKRTGEKVFLECVQDMDHENMFWYRQDPGLGLRLIYFSYDVKMKEKGDIPEGYSVSREKKERFSLILESASTNQTSMYLCASGLGGAGTEAFFGQGTRLTVV.

This clone was seen more than once but under ten times. V usage is TRBV19 and J usage is TRBJ2-3; D is possibly TRBD2 (7 bases). V dropped 9 bases and J dropped 3 bases, with 16 bases sitting between them. Germline CDR1 and CDR2: LNHDA and SQIVND (reference sequence). The CDR3 totals 14 residues. The DNA of the CDR3 is TGTGCCAGCACCAGGGGAGCGGGGACAGATACGCAGTATTTT. It yields the protein CASTRGAGTDTQYF.

Only one count was recorded for this clone. This chain connects TRBV6-5 to TRBJ2-5; a weak D match, TRBD2 (6 bases). The CDR3 contains 13 residues. V was clipped by 9 bases and J by 5 bases, with 16 bases between them. The germline V gene encodes CDR1 MNHEY and CDR2 SVGAGI. In nucleotides, the CDR3 is TGTGCCAGTCGCCCTAGCGTTGTGGAGACCCAGTACTTC. It specifies CASRPSVVETQYF.

The rearrangement joins TRBV6-5 to TRBJ2-2; D is possibly TRBD1 (5 bases). Looked up from germline, CDR1 is MNHEY and CDR2 is SVGAGI. The CDR3 consists of 14 residues. Deletions cut 6 bases from V and 0 bases from J, with 8 bases between. CDR3 region: CASRGLANTGELFF. The CDR3 bases are TGTGCCAGCAGGGGGCTGGCGAACACCGGGGAGCTGTTTTTT.

This clone appeared a few times. CDR3 amino acids: CASSLDPTDTDTQYF. The DNA of the CDR3 is TGTGCCAGCAGCTTAGATCCCACAGACACAGATACGCAGTATTTT. The J gene is TRBJ2-3, the V gene TRBV11-3, with D unresolved. The CDR3 sequence is 15 residues long. Germline CDR1 is SGHNT and CDR2 is YENEEA. The ends were cut back, 0 bases at V and 2 bases at J, with 9 bases in the middle.